These T cell receptor beta chains were read from a single sample in a study of PD-L1 blockade in urothelial cancer. The assay was immunoSEQ multiplex PCR, and TCRdb's table has in-frame clones only and misses some. The sample has around 100,000 clones, 91% seen once. The sequences come from PBMCs, collected around atezolizumab (anti-PD-L1) treatment. Receptor source: a man in his 60s with urothelial cancer. CDR3s include the opening cysteine and the closing phenylalanine or tryptophan. A D gene is named only where the DNA matches it firmly. The size of a clone is reported for some rows only, either as once, few or many, or as a class for expanded clones.

>NA|16|TRBV6-6|TRBJ1-6|TRBD1
CASSPGGTVYNSPLHF
TGTGCCAGCAGCCCAGGCGGGACAGTCTATAATTCACCCCTCCACTTT
>once|12|TRBV6-1|TRBJ1-2|NA
CASSELTGDYTF
TGTGCCAGCAGTGAATTGACAGGAGACTACACCTTC
>NA|14|TRBV14|TRBJ2-2|NA
CASSAQGATGELFF
TGTGCCAGCAGCGCACAAGGGGCCACCGGGGAGCTGTTTTTT
>NA|21|TRBV4-3|TRBJ2-1|NA
CASSQDGGASARTSSYNEQFF
TGCGCCAGCAGCCAAGATGGGGGGGCTAGCGCCCGTACTAGCTCCTACAATGAGCAGTTCTTC
>NA|14|TRBV2|TRBJ1-1|NA
CASSPRTGMAEAFF
TGTGCCAGCAGCCCCCGAACAGGGATGGCTGAAGCTTTCTTT
>NA|13|TRBV19|TRBJ2-5|NA
CASSKTGQETQYF
TGTGCCAGTAGTAAGACAGGCCAAGAGACCCAGTACTTC
>NA|15|TRBV2|TRBJ1-2|NA
CASSEEGARGYGYTF
TGTGCCAGCAGTGAAGAAGGCGCCAGGGGTTATGGCTACACCTTC
>NA|14|TRBV18|TRBJ1-2|NA
CASSPGRETYGYTF
TGTGCCAGCTCACCAGGGAGGGAGACCTATGGCTACACCTTC
>few|15|TRBV19|TRBJ1-5|TRBD1
CASSNLRGRPQPQHF
TGTGCCAGTAGTAATCTCAGGGGGCGCCCTCAGCCCCAGCATTTT
>NA|12|TRBV7-2|TRBJ2-3|NA
CASSPTADTQYF
TGTGCCAGCAGCCCAACCGCGGATACGCAGTATTTT